This TCR beta chain was recorded in a study of T cells in Graves' hyperthyroidism and ophthalmopathy. Germline CDR1 is MNHEY and CDR2 is SVGAGI. The CDR3 is 12 amino acids. Losses at the gene ends were 4 bases for V and 12 bases for J; bases not matched to a gene: 8. Amplification of TCR beta CDR3 regions used RNA as the template. The HTBI set primed first-round TCR CDR3 RT-PCR. MiXCR, applied by TCRdb to the multiplex PCR reads, yields one record per CDR3 protein. The sample shows 660,000 or so distinct CDR3 sequences, less than 45% of them seen only once. The genes are TRBV6-5 and TRBJ1-1; 7 bases align to TRBD1. This sequence originates from an adult man with Graves' disease, either hyperthyroidism or ophthalmopathy (not recorded which). Sequencing used peripheral blood or thyroid tissue (not recorded which). For the CDR3, the DNA is TGTGCCAGCAGTTTCCGACAGGGCGCAACTTTCTTT. Translating gives CASSFRQGATFF.